This T cell receptor beta chain is from a study of cytomegalovirus exposure and HLA in healthy donors. Study-level points and caveats: Information on immune exposure was restricted to one variable (CMV serostatus).

60 Vbeta and 13 Jbeta primers were used in PCR. The method was immunoSEQ multiplex PCR; TCRdb's version includes in-frame clones alone and lacks a portion of them. The repertoire table contains 100,000 to 150,000 clones. A note on this clone: The antigen remains unidentified.

The sequence was collected from a man aged 18 to 35 in good health and CMV-seronegative. Sequenced material: PBMCs.

Written as DNA, the CDR3 is TGTGCCAGCAGGGTACAAGCAGGGCCCTTGGAGCAGTACTTC. It translates to CASRVQAGPLEQYF. The chain carries TRBV13 and TRBJ2-7; perhaps TRBD1 as D (5 bases). Germline V gives CDR1 PRHDT, CDR2 FYEKMQ (reference sequence). The V end lost 6 bases, the J end lost 7 bases, and 19 bases lay between the germline ends. The CDR3 sequence is 14 residues long. Filled out from reference TRBV13 and TRBJ2-7, the complete variable domain reads AAGVIQSPRHLIKEKRETATLKCYPIPRHDTVYWYQQGPGQDPQFLISFYEKMQSDKGSIPDRFSAQQFSDYHSELNMSSLELGDSALYFCASRVQAGPLEQYFGPGTRLTVT.